The clone carrying this TCR beta chain turned up a few times. Its specificity is not known. This CDR3 is 16 amino acids long. Germline CDR1 is LNHNV and CDR2 is YYDKDF (reference sequence). J gave up 1 base and V 1 base, and 5 bases lay outside the gene matches. The data belong to a study of cytomegalovirus exposure and HLA in healthy donors. Study conclusions and caveats: Later analysis reportedly placed an Asian-associated ancestry cluster below the roughly 600-donor mean in N-insertions. The authors enumerated roughly 160 TCR beta chains as linked to cytomegalovirus. With later analysis, a missense DCLRE1C variant became linked to TCR beta V- and J-gene trimming.

PCR was performed using 60 Vbeta and 13 Jbeta primers. This table comes from immunoSEQ multiplex PCR, and its TCRdb copy is limited to in-frame clones, with some not included. The sample shows 200,000 to 300,000 clones, 82% of them seen only once. It was healthy bone marrow donors who served as donors. This sequence joins TRBV15 and TRBJ2-7, with 9 bases that match TRBD2. This sequence was found in a woman aged 40 to 55 in good health and CMV-seropositive. Material: PBMCs. CDR3 in amino acids: CATSRGGLAESYEQYF. The DNA of the CDR3 is TGTGCCACCAGCAGAGGGGGACTAGCAGAGTCCTACGAGCAGTACTTC.